The 18 T cell receptor beta chains given below trace back to one sample, sequenced in a study of T cells in Graves' hyperthyroidism and ophthalmopathy. Amplification of TCR beta CDR3 regions used RNA as the template. The HTBI primer set drove a first-round RT-PCR of the TCR CDR3. TCRdb itself ran the multiplex PCR reads through MiXCR, one entry per CDR3 protein. In the table there are around 260,000 distinct CDR3 sequences, less than 30% of which are singletons. Input material: blood. Receptor source: a man aged 40-49 years with Graves' hyperthyroidism that later progressed to Graves' ophthalmopathy.

This clonotype was picked up many times. The rearrangement joins TRBV20-1 to TRBJ1-2, with D possibly TRBD1 on 5 matching bases. The CDR3 extends over 14 amino acids. Germline V CDR1 and CDR2: DFQATT, SNEGSKA (reference sequence). V was trimmed by 6 bases and J by 0 bases, leaving 14 bases between them. CDR3 sequence: CSAIGVGANYGYTF. The DNA for the CDR3 is TGCAGTGCGATCGGGGTAGGGGCTAACTATGGCTACACCTTC.

This clonotype was counted ten times or more. The chain carries TRBV6-5 and TRBJ2-7; 8 bases match TRBD1. The CDR3 extends over 14 amino acids. CDR1 is MNHEY and CDR2 is SVGAGI in the germline V gene. Trimming took 5 bases from V and 3 from J; bases not matched to a gene: 6. CDR3 region: CASSTGQADYEQYF. CDR3 nucleotides: TGTGCCAGCAGTACGGGACAGGCCGACTACGAGCAGTACTTC.

The chain has TRBV5-1 and TRBJ1-2; a weak D match, TRBD1 (6 bases). The V gene's germline CDR1 is SGHRS and CDR2 YFSETQ. The CDR3 loop spans 17 amino acids. Deletions cut 0 bases from V and 1 base from J, with 16 bases between. The DNA for the CDR3 is TGCGCCAGCAGCTTGGCCAGGGGCCAACTTTTTAACTATGGCTACACCTTC. Protein: CASSLARGQLFNYGYTF.

This clonotype has at least ten counts. This rearrangement joins TRBV25-1 to TRBJ2-7; D unresolved. The CDR3 has 13 residues. V was pared by 4 bases and J by 2 bases, with 9 bases between. Germline-derived CDR1 and CDR2 are MGHDK and SYGVNS. Written as DNA, the CDR3 is TGTGCCAGCAGTGTTCAGGTCGCCTACGAGCAGTACTTC. This gives the protein CASSVQVAYEQYF.

This clonotype came up many times. J is TRBJ2-5 and V is TRBV28; TRBD1 is a possible D gene (6 bases). Germline-derived CDR1 and CDR2 are MDHEN and SYDVKM. Trimming removed 8 bases from V and 0 bases from J, with 10 bases in between. The CDR3 has 13 amino acids. As DNA, the CDR3 is TGTGCCAGCCTCGGACAGAACCAAGAGACCCAGTACTTC. Translation gives CASLGQNQETQYF.

This clonotype was observed many times. The V call is TRBV19, the J call TRBJ2-2, with 7 bases that match TRBD1. Per germline, CDR1 LNHDA and CDR2 SQIVND (reference sequence). CDR3 size: 14 residues. V gave up 3 bases and J gave up 4 bases; unmatched junction bases: 2. CDR3 DNA sequence: TGTGCCAGTAGTATCACAGGGGTCACCGGGGAGCTGTTTTTT. It encodes CASSITGVTGELFF. Supplemented by reference TRBV19 and TRBJ2-2, the full variable domain reads DGGITQSPKYLFRKEGQNVTLSCEQNLNHDAMYWYRQDPGQGLRLIYYSQIVNDFQKGDIAEGYSVSREKKESFPLTVTSAQKNPTAFYLCASSITGVTGELFFGEGSRLTVL.

The chain has TRBV27 and TRBJ1-5; the D gene is possibly TRBD1 (5 bases). Per the germline V gene, CDR1 is MNHEY and CDR2 is SMNVEV (reference sequence). The CDR3 is made up of 15 amino acids. V was clipped by 5 bases and J by 4 bases, with 15 bases between them. Written as DNA, the CDR3 is TGTGCCAGCAGTCCGTCGAAGCCAGGGAATCAGCCCCAGCATTTT. Translating gives CASSPSKPGNQPQHF.

This clonotype has a single count. This sequence joins TRBV6-1 and TRBJ1-2; 7 bases match TRBD1. This CDR3 contains 14 residues. Germline CDR1 MNHNS, CDR2 SASEGT. Germline trimming cut 6 bases from V and 5 bases from J; bases unmatched to any gene: 9. CDR3 sequence: CASREGAGLYGYTF. Here the CDR3 DNA reads TGTGCCAGCAGAGAGGGGGCTGGGCTTTATGGCTACACCTTC.

This chain joins TRBV12-3 or TRBV12-4 and TRBJ2-2; possibly TRBD1 for D (6 bases). With 7 bases removed from V and 1 base from J, the gap between germline ends came to 10 bases. The CDR3 has 14 amino acids. The CDR3 sequence: CASNWGQNTGELFF. The CDR3 DNA sequence: TGTGCCAGCAATTGGGGACAGAACACCGGGGAGCTGTTTTTT.

CDR3 residues: CASGLKETQYF. Written as DNA, the CDR3 is TGTGCCAGCGGACTGAAAGAGACCCAGTACTTC. The rearrangement uses TRBV6-1 and TRBJ2-5, with D perhaps TRBD2 (5 bases). CDR1 MNHNS and CDR2 SASEGT come from the germline V gene. Trimming stripped 8 bases from V and 3 bases from J, with 7 bases between. The CDR3 covers 11 residues.

The sample holds a few counts of this clonotype. This CDR3 fails to terminate in the conserved phenylalanine or tryptophan, so it likely reflects a read error. This chain uses TRBV4-2 with TRBJ1-1, with D tentatively TRBD1 (5 bases). Germline V gene lookup returns CDR1 LGHNA and CDR2 YNFKEQ. The germline V and J ends were trimmed by 0 bases and 2 bases, with 7 bases remaining between them. This CDR3 has 14 residues. The CDR3 is CASSQDQGNTEAFL. CDR3 in DNA: TGTGCCAGCAGCCAAGACCAGGGTAACACTGAAGCTTTCCTT.

This clonotype was recorded at least ten times. This rearrangement joins TRBV11-2 to TRBJ2-5, with D maybe TRBD2 (6 bases). CDR3 size: 16 residues. V was cut by 1 base and J by 2 bases, with 14 bases left in between. Germline CDR1 is SGHAT and CDR2 is FQNNGV. CDR3 protein: CASSLVGGVGQETQYF. The CDR3 coding sequence is TGTGCCAGCAGCTTAGTCGGCGGGGTCGGACAAGAGACCCAGTACTTC.

This clonotype was seen many times. The chain employs TRBV11-2 and TRBJ2-2, with D perhaps matching TRBD2 (6 bases). The V end was cut by 5 bases, the J end by 4 bases, with 17 bases between. The CDR3 is made up of 16 amino acids. Germline assignment: CDR1 SGHAT and CDR2 FQNNGV. DNA for the CDR3: TGTGCCAGCAGCCCCGGGGGTGGTCGGTCCACCGGGGAGCTGTTTTTT. Its protein is CASSPGGGRSTGELFF. Together with reference TRBV11-2 and TRBJ2-2, the CDR3 gives the full variable domain: EAGVAQSPRYKIIEKRQSVAFWCNPISGHATLYWYQQILGQGPKLLIQFQNNGVVDDSQLPKDRFSAERLKGVDSTLKIQPAKLEDSAVYLCASSPGGGRSTGELFFGEGSRLTVL.

The V gene is TRBV7-3, the J gene TRBJ2-5; possible D gene TRBD2, 6 bases. V was shortened by 5 bases and J by 7 bases, with 20 bases between the two germline ends. This CDR3 has 15 residues. CDR1 and CDR2 (germline): SGHTA, FQGTGA. The CDR3 bases are TGTGCCAGCAGCCACCGGGACTTCGACGGGGGGACCCAGTACTTC. This sequence encodes CASSHRDFDGGTQYF.

This clonotype was seen at least ten times. The genes are TRBV11-2 and TRBJ2-7; the D is unclear. This CDR3 has 15 residues. CDR1 and CDR2 from the germline V gene are SGHAT and FQNNGV. Deletions cut 1 base from V and 6 bases from J, with 16 bases between. CDR3 nucleotides: TGTGCCAGCAGCTTAGTGTTTAGTAATTACTTCGAGCAGTACTTC. This gives the protein CASSLVFSNYFEQYF. Filled out from reference TRBV11-2 and TRBJ2-7, the complete variable domain reads EAGVAQSPRYKIIEKRQSVAFWCNPISGHATLYWYQQILGQGPKLLIQFQNNGVVDDSQLPKDRFSAERLKGVDSTLKIQPAKLEDSAVYLCASSLVFSNYFEQYFGPGTRLTVT.

The chain carries TRBV6-1 and TRBJ2-7; no clear D. CDR1 and CDR2 from the germline V gene are MNHNS and SASEGT. This CDR3 has 14 residues. Between the trimmed V and J ends, which lost 2 bases and 5 bases, there was a span of 13 bases. CDR3 residues: CASSEFVGFNEQYF. CDR3 in DNA: TGTGCCAGCAGTGAATTTGTAGGATTTAACGAGCAGTACTTC.

The J gene is TRBJ1-1, the V gene TRBV9; no clear D. Germline V gene sequence: CDR1 SGDLS, CDR2 YYNGEE. The V end lost 0 bases, the J end lost 6 bases, and 15 bases lay between the germline ends. The CDR3 is 15 amino acids. This CDR3 is CASSVVGDSGAEAFF. CDR3 nucleotides: TGTGCCAGCAGCGTAGTCGGGGATAGTGGGGCTGAAGCTTTCTTT.

This clonotype was seen repeatedly, ten times or more. The CDR3 nucleotides read TGTGCCAGCAGTGAGGTAGAGGAGAAGTACTTC. Its translation: CASSEVEEKYF. The genes are TRBV2 and TRBJ2-7; no reliable D call. Trimming left V 3 bases short and J 11 bases short, with 11 bases between. Germline values: CDR1 SNHLY, CDR2 FYNNEI. This CDR3 has 11 residues.